One TCR beta chain is described in this entry. Its cognate antigen has yet to be identified. No much larger clone is present one base from it, and per-base qualities are unavailable. Participants in the prospective study were aged about 18 to 100 years, lived in approximately 26 United States geographic areas, and enrolled through a virtual design. In the prospective study, cohorts were assigned on the basis of participant-reported clinical history obtained from a screening survey and a study questionnaire. Mobile phlebotomists in the prospective study collected whole blood, serum and a nasopharyngeal or oropharyngeal swab from every participant. Participants in the prospective study had the option to provide additional blood draws and questionnaires over an approximately 2-month period. Before DNA extraction, prospective study blood samples were shipped either frozen or at room temperature. These data come from a study of blood T cell repertoires in COVID-19 (dated by TCRdb to the early 2020s). For the wider study: The collaborator samples originated in the United States, Italy and Spain and spanned the acute and convalescent phases of COVID-19. The prospective study material was composed of cDNA or gDNA derived from T cells, B-cell-depleted T cells, or PBMCs. Subjects who had been exposed to COVID-19, were actively infected with it, or had recovered from it provided the deeply sampled blood TCRbeta repertoires that made up the dataset. The repertoires were made available in a free public database intended to serve as a resource for research on the immune response to SARS-CoV-2. Samples were obtained from the ongoing ImmuneRACE study (first 160 participants) and from approximately 1,200 subjects provided by 6 global collaborators. Sample metadata almost always included a de-identified subject ID, COVID-19 status, age in years and sex. Where HLA class I and class II types were available, the types were taken from metadata supplied by the sample provider, not from assay-based typing.

TCRbeta CDR3 regions were amplified from genomic DNA by means of the immunoSEQ Assay, a bias-controlled multiplex PCR. For the original study's pipeline: The number of nucleated cells in each sample was estimated by amplification of reference gene primers within the assay. To quantify the absolute abundance of each unique TCRbeta CDR3 rearrangement, sequence reads were collapsed and filtered. Productive Simpson clonality was computed per sample as the square root of Simpson's diversity index over productive rearrangements. TCRdb limited this immuneACCESS table to in-frame rearrangements with V and J called. A share of clones is missing; checked studies link under half to unresolved V genes, and the rest is unexplained. Clone size and V and J calls were adopted from that table, with D and trimming inferred from the DNA. In all, the sample holds approximately 270,000 clones, and 91% of those were seen once. The top ten constitute 1.2% of the sample.

The CDR3 sequence holds 15 residues, the cysteine and phenylalanine included. Only the CDR3 part of the read is kept: 45 bases, read in frame from the first base. As encoded in the germline V gene, CDR1 is MGHRA while CDR2 is YSYEKL. V is reduced by 0 bases and J by 0 bases, leaving a spacing of 8 bases between them. The full study reports these points: The amount of clinical and demographic metadata varied by source and participant and was provided uncurated.

The sequence came from a human donor in a cohort exposed to, infected with or recovered from COVID-19 (not recorded which). The donor label of this sample is uncertain. The chain is assembled from TRBV4-1 and TRBJ1-2; the D gene assignment is ambiguous. The sequenced sample was PBMCs or T cells enriched from blood (not recorded which). The CDR3 reads CASSQDLATNYGYTF. The nucleotides are TGCGCCAGCAGCCAAGATCTGGCCACTAACTATGGCTACACCTTC.